This T cell receptor beta chain was captured by sequencing in a study of Ad26.COV2.S vaccination and SARS-CoV-2 variants. Data came from immunoSEQ multiplex PCR; TCRdb stores just in-frame clones and leaves some out. The sample consists of some 330,000 clones, under 90% of them appearing once. Germline V gene sequence: CDR1 MNHEY, CDR2 SVGAGI. V dropped 6 bases and J dropped 2 bases, with 11 bases sitting between them. The CDR3 spans 14 residues. Treatment given: about 20 received Ad26.COV2.S at low or high dose, single or two shots; 5 received placebo; per-sample allocation not given. Day 63 following the first vaccine or placebo injection was when the samples were taken. It was an adult aged 18-55 years in Boston who was the donor.

The chain couples TRBV6-5 to TRBJ1-3; D gene uncertain. The sequence was obtained from a person aged 18-60 years who received the Ad26.COV2.S COVID-19 vaccine or a placebo. The sequences come from peripheral blood, collected in a trial of Ad26.COV2.S vaccine versus placebo. CDR3 in amino acids: CASRLAGTGNTIYF. The CDR3 DNA follows: TGTGCCAGCAGACTGGCGGGGACTGGAAACACCATATATTTT.